These 23 T cell receptor beta chains came from one sample sequenced in a study of blood T cell repertoires in COVID-19. Sequencing was performed with immunoSEQ multiplex PCR; in TCRdb, only in-frame clones are kept and a portion is missing. In the table there are some 250,000 clones, roughly 85% of which are singletons. Sequencing was done on a sample of PBMCs or T cells enriched from blood (not recorded which). Receptors originate from a woman aged 50 to 60 who had recovered from COVID-19.

The chain recombines TRBV11-3 with TRBJ2-1, with TRBD2 matching over 7 bases. Germline CDR1 and CDR2: SGHNT and YENEEA. This CDR3 contains 17 residues. V lost 0 bases and J lost 7; bases outside the gene matches: 12. In nucleotides, the CDR3 is TGTGCCAGCAGCTTAGAGATGGGCGGGAGTTTGCAGAATGAGCAGTTCTTC. It is translated as CASSLEMGGSLQNEQFF.

V gene TRBV5-5 combines with J gene TRBJ1-2; TRBD1 is a possible D gene (5 bases). Germline loops: CDR1 SGHKS, CDR2 YYEKEE (reference sequence). The CDR3 totals 15 residues. Between the trimmed V and J ends, which lost 0 bases and 4 bases, there was a span of 13 bases. CDR3 in amino acids: CASSLAAADSYGYTF. CDR3 DNA sequence: TGTGCCAGCAGCTTGGCGGCTGCAGACAGCTATGGCTACACCTTC.

This chain joins TRBV5-1 and TRBJ1-6, with 10 bases that match TRBD1. With V trimmed by 3 bases and J by 3 bases, 9 bases remained unmatched. In germline, CDR1 is SGHRS, CDR2 YFSETQ. This CDR3 spans 18 amino acids. In DNA, the CDR3 is TGCGCCAGCAGCTCAGTAGAGGGACAGGGGTACTATAATTCACCCCTCCACTTT. Protein product: CASSSVEGQGYYNSPLHF.

This rearrangement joins TRBV15 to TRBJ2-1, with D hard to call. Looked up from germline, CDR1 is LNHNV and CDR2 is YYDKDF (reference sequence). Trimming stripped 1 base from V and 0 bases from J, with 4 bases between. The length of the CDR3 is 14 residues. The CDR3 sequence is CATSRGLSYNEQFF. The CDR3, as DNA: TGTGCCACCAGCAGAGGGCTCTCCTACAATGAGCAGTTCTTC.

This clone was detected a few times. The CDR3 nucleotides read TGTGCCAGCAGCGCCGGACTAGCGGCCTCTGTTCAGCAGTACTTC. It yields the protein CASSAGLAASVQQYF. The gene calls are TRBV7-9 and TRBJ2-7, with 10 positions matching TRBD2. In germline, CDR1 is SEHNR, CDR2 FQNEAQ (reference sequence). The CDR3 loop spans 15 amino acids. With V trimmed by 5 bases and J by 8 bases, 12 bases remained unmatched. The whole variable domain, remainder taken from reference TRBV7-9 and TRBJ2-7, is DTGVSQNPRHKITKRGQNVTFRCDPISEHNRLYWYRQTLGQGPEFLTYFQNEAQLEKSRLLSDRFSAERPKGSFSTLEIQRTEQGDSAMYLCASSAGLAASVQQYFGPGTRLTVT.

V usage is TRBV4-1 and J usage is TRBJ2-7, with 7 nucleotides matching TRBD2. The V gene end was trimmed by 2 bases and the J gene end by 2 bases; junction bases not matched to a gene: 6. The CDR3 contains 15 residues. Germline assignment: CDR1 MGHRA and CDR2 YSYEKL. CDR3 in DNA: TGCGCCAGCAGCCAATGGGCGGGAGCGACCTACGAGCAGTACTTC. Translation gives CASSQWAGATYEQYF.

The V and J genes are TRBV5-1 and TRBJ1-2; tentative D call: TRBD1 (6 bases). The V end was cut by 2 bases, the J end by 0 bases, with 20 bases between. The germline CDR1 and CDR2 sequences are SGHRS and YFSETQ. The length of the CDR3 is 18 residues. CDR3 amino acids: CASSFFVSSGQANYGYTF. In DNA, the CDR3 is TGCGCCAGCAGCTTCTTCGTCTCTTCGGGACAAGCTAACTATGGCTACACCTTC.

The chain carries TRBV7-2 and TRBJ2-2, with 7 bases aligning to TRBD2. The length of the CDR3 is 16 residues. CDR1 and CDR2 from the germline V gene are SGHTA and FQGNSA. Unmatched junction bases numbered 8, after V lost 1 base and J lost 6 bases. In nucleotides, the CDR3 is TGTGCCAGCAGCTTAGGGCAAGCGGGAATCTCCGGGGAGCTGTTTTTT. Translating it yields CASSLGQAGISGELFF.

This clone was seen a single time. The genes are TRBV19 and TRBJ1-5, with TRBD1 matching 8 bases. The germline V gene has CDR1 LNHDA and CDR2 SQIVND (reference sequence). This CDR3 is 14 amino acids long. V shed 10 bases and J 3 bases; nucleotides not matched to a gene: 8. CDR3: CAIGDRGTNQPQHF. The CDR3 region has the DNA TGTGCCATAGGAGACAGGGGAACCAATCAGCCCCAGCATTTT. Filled out from reference TRBV19 and TRBJ1-5, the complete variable domain reads DGGITQSPKYLFRKEGQNVTLSCEQNLNHDAMYWYRQDPGQGLRLIYYSQIVNDFQKGDIAEGYSVSREKKESFPLTVTSAQKNPTAFYLCAIGDRGTNQPQHFGDGTRLSIL.

This clone was found a few times. This specimen includes other DNA sequences encoding the same CDR3. The chain couples TRBV7-9 to TRBJ2-1, with 11 bases that match TRBD2. V shed 5 bases, J shed 4 bases, and the junction held 4 bases outside the gene matches. The germline gives CDR1 SEHNR, CDR2 FQNEAQ (reference sequence). The CDR3 is 15 residues long. DNA for the CDR3: TGTGCCAGCAGCCAAAGGACTAGCGGGTACAATGAGCAGTTCTTC. Encoded protein: CASSQRTSGYNEQFF. The entire variable domain, with the rest obtained from reference TRBV7-9 and TRBJ2-1, is as follows: DTGVSQNPRHKITKRGQNVTFRCDPISEHNRLYWYRQTLGQGPEFLTYFQNEAQLEKSRLLSDRFSAERPKGSFSTLEIQRTEQGDSAMYLCASSQRTSGYNEQFFGPGTRLTVL.

V gene TRBV5-1 combines with J gene TRBJ2-1, with 7 positions matching TRBD2. The CDR3 sequence is 15 residues long. Germline assignment: CDR1 SGHRS and CDR2 YFSETQ. J gave up 4 bases and V 0 bases, and 4 bases lay outside the gene matches. The CDR3 DNA follows: TGCGCCAGCAGCTTGGGCGGGAGCGAATACAATGAGCAGTTCTTC. As protein: CASSLGGSEYNEQFF.

J is TRBJ2-1 and V is TRBV4-2; 7 nucleotides line up with TRBD2. Losses at the gene ends were 0 bases for V and 8 bases for J; bases not matched to a gene: 10. CDR1 and CDR2 (germline): LGHNA, YNFKEQ. The CDR3 sequence is 16 residues long. This chain's CDR3 is CASSQDISGAIYEQFF. CDR3 nucleotides: TGTGCCAGCAGCCAAGATATAAGCGGGGCGATTTATGAGCAGTTCTTC.

The rearrangement links TRBV11-2 to TRBJ2-3; 11 positions agree with TRBD2. The germline CDR1 and CDR2 sequences are SGHAT and FQNNGV. The CDR3 extends over 18 amino acids. After removal of 2 bases from V and 4 bases from J, the junction contained 11 bases not matched to a gene. CDR3 coding DNA: TGTGCCAGCAGCTTAACCGGGACTAGCGGACGGAGGGCAGATACGCAGTATTTT. It codes for CASSLTGTSGRRADTQYF.

This chain uses TRBV5-1 with TRBJ1-1; tentatively, D is TRBD1 (5 bases). Per germline, CDR1 SGHRS and CDR2 YFSETQ. The ends were cut back, 5 bases at V and 6 bases at J, with 20 bases in the middle. The CDR3 has 15 amino acids. CDR3: CASRFHTGGDSEAFF. DNA for the CDR3: TGCGCCAGCAGATTCCACACCGGGGGGGACTCTGAAGCTTTCTTT.

The V call is TRBV6-2 or TRBV6-3, the J call TRBJ2-1; D possibly corresponds to TRBD2 (5 bases). The CDR3 covers 15 residues. The germline gives CDR1 MNHEY, CDR2 SVGEGT. V was pared by 0 bases and J by 6 bases, with 12 bases between. CDR3 DNA: TGTGCCAGCAGTTACTCGCAGGACTCCCTCAATGAGCAGTTCTTC. Its protein is CASSYSQDSLNEQFF.

V is TRBV19 and J is TRBJ2-7; D is possibly TRBD2 (6 bases). Trimming removed 5 bases from V and 2 bases from J, with 13 bases in between. CDR3 length equals 14 residues. The germline V gene has CDR1 LNHDA and CDR2 SQIVND (reference sequence). The CDR3 loop reads CASSVGLSPYEQYF. The CDR3 coding sequence is TGTGCCAGTAGTGTGGGACTGTCACCCTACGAGCAGTACTTC.

This rearrangement joins TRBV15 to TRBJ2-1, with D possibly being TRBD2 (6 bases). CDR3 size: 17 residues. Looked up from germline, CDR1 is LNHNV and CDR2 is YYDKDF (reference sequence). Trimming stripped 5 bases from V and 4 bases from J, with 21 bases between. CDR3: CATSSPQGLPEYNEQFF. Written as DNA, the CDR3 is TGTGCCACCAGCTCACCCCAAGGACTACCCGAATACAATGAGCAGTTCTTC.

This chain links TRBV5-1 with TRBJ2-3; TRBD2 matches at 8 bases. The CDR3 loop spans 16 amino acids. V was clipped by 4 bases and J by 1 base; unmatched bases: 8. From germline, CDR1 is SGHRS and CDR2 YFSETQ. The CDR3 DNA reads TGCGCCAGCAGCCAAACTAGCGGAGGGGGCACAGATACGCAGTATTTT. It yields the protein CASSQTSGGGTDTQYF.

The genes are TRBV6-1 and TRBJ2-7, with D possibly matching TRBD2 (6 bases). This CDR3 spans 15 amino acids. V dropped 5 bases and J dropped 0 bases, with 14 bases sitting between them. The germline CDR1 and CDR2 sequences are MNHNS and SASEGT. This chain's CDR3 is CASSRPSASSYEQYF. DNA for the CDR3: TGTGCCAGCAGTCGTCCTAGCGCCAGCTCCTACGAGCAGTACTTC.

The chain uses TRBV2 and TRBJ1-5; maybe TRBD1 (5 bases). The V and J ends lost 7 bases and 6 bases respectively, with 22 bases between them. The germline CDR1 and CDR2 sequences are SNHLY and FYNNEI. The CDR3 has 16 residues. In DNA, the CDR3 is TGTGCCAGCATGGGGAGGATGGGGGGAGGTATTCAGCCCCAGCATTTT. Translating gives CASMGRMGGGIQPQHF.

The chain employs TRBV7-9 and TRBJ2-7; tentatively, D is TRBD1 (5 bases). Trimming stripped 6 bases from V and 2 bases from J, with 17 bases between. The CDR3 covers 15 residues. Germline V lookup: CDR1 SEHNR, CDR2 FQNEAQ (reference sequence). The CDR3 bases are TGTGCCAGCAGTCTTGGCGTCAGGGCCCCCTACGAGCAGTACTTC. Translation: CASSLGVRAPYEQYF.

The V call is TRBV30, the J call TRBJ2-7; 13 nucleotides agree with TRBD2. This CDR3 comprises 16 residues. The J segment lost 3 bases and the V segment lost 0 bases, leaving 5 bases of the junction unmatched. Looked up from germline, CDR1 is GTSNPN and CDR2 is SVGIG (reference sequence). The CDR3 spells CAWSVPGLAGVYEQYF. CDR3 nucleotide sequence: TGTGCCTGGAGTGTCCCCGGACTAGCGGGAGTCTACGAGCAGTACTTC.

The chain couples TRBV5-5 to TRBJ2-1, with TRBD2 identical over 9 bases. J gave up 9 bases and V 4 bases, and 11 bases lay outside the gene matches. Per germline, CDR1 SGHKS and CDR2 YYEKEE (reference sequence). The CDR3 has 15 amino acids. CDR3 nucleotides: TGTGCCAGCAGCCCCAGGGCTAGCGGGACGGGTGAGCAGTTCTTC. Its protein product is CASSPRASGTGEQFF.